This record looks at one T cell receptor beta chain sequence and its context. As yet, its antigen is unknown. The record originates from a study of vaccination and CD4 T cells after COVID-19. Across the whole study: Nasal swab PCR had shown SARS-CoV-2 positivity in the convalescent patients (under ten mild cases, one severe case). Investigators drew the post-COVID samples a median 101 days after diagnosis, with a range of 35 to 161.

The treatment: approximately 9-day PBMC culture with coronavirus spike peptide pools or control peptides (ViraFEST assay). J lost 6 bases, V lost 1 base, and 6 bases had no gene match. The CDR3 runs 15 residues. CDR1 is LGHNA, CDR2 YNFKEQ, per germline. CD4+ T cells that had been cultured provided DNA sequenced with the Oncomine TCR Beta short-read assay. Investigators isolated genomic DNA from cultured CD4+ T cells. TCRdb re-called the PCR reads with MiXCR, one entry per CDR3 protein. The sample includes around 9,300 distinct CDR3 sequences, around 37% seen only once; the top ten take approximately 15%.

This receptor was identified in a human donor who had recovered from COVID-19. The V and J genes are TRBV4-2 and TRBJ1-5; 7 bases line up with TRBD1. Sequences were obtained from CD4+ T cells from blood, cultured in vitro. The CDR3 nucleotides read TGTGCCAGCAGCCAAGCCGACAGGGACGTTCAGCCCCAGCATTTT. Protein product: CASSQADRDVQPQHF.